This T cell receptor (beta chain) stems from a study of T cells in Graves' hyperthyroidism and ophthalmopathy. General study results and limits: Among clonotypes expanded in thyroid above 0.001, most were also found in blood. Model-based prediction identified ophthalmopathy a median around seven months prior to its onset.

Hyperthyroidism was newly diagnosed in patients aged 18 to 65 (duration under 2 months). Patients were excluded for uncontrolled infection, other autoimmune disease, pregnancy or lactation. This clonotype was observed at least ten times. Its antigen is currently unknown. The CDR3 spans 14 residues. Germline V gene data show CDR1 as WSHSY and CDR2 as SAAADI. V lost 1 base, J lost 0 bases, and 4 bases lay in between. There were TCR beta CDR3 regions amplified from RNA transcripts. Carried out on the TCR CDR3, a first-round RT-PCR used the HTBI primer set. In TCRdb, the multiplex PCR reads were re-called with MiXCR into one record per CDR3 protein. The sample includes some 440,000 distinct CDR3 sequences, 15% to 18% of them seen just once.

This receptor was taken from a woman under 30 with Graves' hyperthyroidism. This chain uses TRBV10-2 with TRBJ1-5; unclear D gene. Sequenced material: blood. The CDR3, as DNA: TGCGCCAGCAGTGAGTTATATAGCAATCAGCCCCAGCATTTT. This encodes CASSELYSNQPQHF.